This TCR beta chain stems from a study of blood T cell repertoires in COVID-19. On the study more broadly: T cells, B-cell-depleted T cells, or PBMCs supplied cDNA or gDNA.

Data came from immunoSEQ multiplex PCR; TCRdb stores just in-frame clones and leaves some out. The table shows under 200,000 clones, with approximately 86% occurring only once. From germline, CDR1 is SGDLS and CDR2 YYNGEE. With 0 bases removed from V and 5 bases from J, the gap between germline ends came to 11 bases. CDR3 length equals 15 residues. This receptor was taken from a woman of 80 years or more with COVID-19, enrolled during active disease. Sample: peripheral blood. The chain is built from TRBV9 and TRBJ2-2; perhaps TRBD1 as D (5 bases). This CDR3 reads CASSVAGSWTGELFF. In DNA form, the CDR3 reads TGTGCCAGCAGCGTAGCAGGGTCGTGGACCGGGGAGCTGTTTTTT.